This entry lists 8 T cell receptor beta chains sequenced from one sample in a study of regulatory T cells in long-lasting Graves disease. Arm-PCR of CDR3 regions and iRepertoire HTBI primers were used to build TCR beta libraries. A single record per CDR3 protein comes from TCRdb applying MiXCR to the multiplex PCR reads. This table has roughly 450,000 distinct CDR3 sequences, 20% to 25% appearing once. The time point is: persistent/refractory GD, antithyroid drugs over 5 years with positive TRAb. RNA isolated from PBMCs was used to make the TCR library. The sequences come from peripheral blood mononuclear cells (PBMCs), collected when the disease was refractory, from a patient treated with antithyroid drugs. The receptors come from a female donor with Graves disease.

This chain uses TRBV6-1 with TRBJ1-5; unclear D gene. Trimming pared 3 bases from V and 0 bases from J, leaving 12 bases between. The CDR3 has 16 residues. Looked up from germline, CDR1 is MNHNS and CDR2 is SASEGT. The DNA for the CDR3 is TGTGCCAGCAGTGACCGCGGTCGGGATAGCAATCAGCCCCAGCATTTT. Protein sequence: CASSDRGRDSNQPQHF.

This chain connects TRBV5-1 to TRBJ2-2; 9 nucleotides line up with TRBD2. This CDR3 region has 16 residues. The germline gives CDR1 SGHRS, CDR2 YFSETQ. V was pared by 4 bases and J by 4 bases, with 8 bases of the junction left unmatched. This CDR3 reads CASSRQAGGGTGELFF. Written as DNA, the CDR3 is TGCGCCAGCAGCCGTCAAGCGGGAGGAGGCACCGGGGAGCTGTTTTTT.

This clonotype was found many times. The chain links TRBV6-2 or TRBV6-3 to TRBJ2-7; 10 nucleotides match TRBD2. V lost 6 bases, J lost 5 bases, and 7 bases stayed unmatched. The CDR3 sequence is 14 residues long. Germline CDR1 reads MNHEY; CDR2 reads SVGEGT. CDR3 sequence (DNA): TGTGCCAGCAGACAAGCGGGAGGGACCAACGAGCAGTACTTC. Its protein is CASRQAGGTNEQYF.

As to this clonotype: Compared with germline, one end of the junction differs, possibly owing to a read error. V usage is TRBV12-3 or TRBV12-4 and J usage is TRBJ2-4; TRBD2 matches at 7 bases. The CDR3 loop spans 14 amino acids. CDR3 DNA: TGTACCAGCAGTTTCGGGGGGGCCAAAAACATTCAGTACTTC. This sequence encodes CTSSFGGAKNIQYF.

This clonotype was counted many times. The CDR3 nucleotides read TGCAGTGCTAGAGCTTCGCTAGCGGGAACCGCGAAGACCCAGTACTTC. Its protein product is CSARASLAGTAKTQYF. This chain links TRBV20-1 with TRBJ2-5; TRBD2 aligns across 9 bases. V lost 1 base to trimming and J lost 6 bases; unmatched junction nucleotides: 12. CDR3 length: 16 amino acids. CDR1 is DFQATT and CDR2 is SNEGSKA in the germline V gene (reference sequence).

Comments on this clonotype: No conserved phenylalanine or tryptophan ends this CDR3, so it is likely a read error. CDR3 amino acids: CASSYSEAGEQYL. DNA for the CDR3: TGTGCCAGCAGTTACTCGGAGGCCGGAGAGCAGTACCTC. The chain links TRBV6-6 to TRBJ2-7; maybe TRBD2 (5 bases). V lost 0 bases, J lost 7 bases, and 10 bases lay in between. The CDR3 spans 13 residues. Germline CDR1 and CDR2: MNHNY and SVGAGI (reference sequence).

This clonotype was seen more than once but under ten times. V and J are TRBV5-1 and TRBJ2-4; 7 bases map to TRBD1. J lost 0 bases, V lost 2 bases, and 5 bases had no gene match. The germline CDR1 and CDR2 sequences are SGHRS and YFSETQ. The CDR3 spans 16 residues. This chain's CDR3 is CASSFGQVLAKNIQYF. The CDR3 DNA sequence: TGCGCCAGCAGCTTCGGACAGGTTCTAGCCAAAAACATTCAGTACTTC.

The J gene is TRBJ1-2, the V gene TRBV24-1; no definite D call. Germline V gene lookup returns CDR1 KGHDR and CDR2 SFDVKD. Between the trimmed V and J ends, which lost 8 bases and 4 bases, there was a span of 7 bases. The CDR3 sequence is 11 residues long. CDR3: CATNELYGYTF. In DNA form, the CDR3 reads TGTGCCACCAACGAACTCTATGGCTACACCTTC.